This T cell receptor beta chain was recorded in a study of tumor and adjacent non-tumor tissue in lung cancer. At the level of the study: Histology: 12 adenocarcinoma, a couple of squamous cell carcinoma, 1 small cell lung cancer. Samples averaged around 3.9 million productive TCRbeta reads each.

The length of the CDR3 is 12 residues. The V and J ends lost 5 bases and 12 bases, in that order; junction bases with no gene match: 10. Germline CDR1 and CDR2: DFQATT and SNEGSKA (reference sequence). The template was RNA from unsorted bulk tissue. The normal lung tissue was taken more than 3 cm from the tumor edge. This clonotype was seen ten or more times. Its antigen is as yet unknown. TCRbeta libraries were built with three rounds of nested PCR, modified from ARM-PCR. From the multiplex PCR reads, TCRdb called clonotypes with MiXCR, one entry per CDR3 protein. The table shows 100,000 or so distinct CDR3 sequences, with 55% to 65% occurring only once. Study observations and caveats: Top 100 clones took a larger repertoire share in normal lung.

The chain uses TRBV20-1 and TRBJ2-1; 7 nucleotides agree with TRBD2. The receptor was derived from a man aged 25-45 years with non-small cell lung cancer. The sample comprised distant non-tumor lung tissue. The CDR3 nucleotides are TGCAGTGCTCCATTTCAGCGGGGTGGGCAGTTCTTC. Amino acids: CSAPFQRGGQFF.